The present TCR beta chain was sequenced within a study of cytomegalovirus exposure and HLA in healthy donors. Whole-study context: The approximately 120 validation repertoires matched the roughly 700 first-cohort repertoires in platform, a later analysis reported. Study-wide results and limits: The tendency of first-cohort TCR clusters to co-occur in the 100 to 150 validation repertoires was identified by a subsequent analysis. Cytomegalovirus association was listed for about 180 TCR beta chains.

Assay used: immunoSEQ multiplex PCR; TCRdb lists only in-frame clones, some missing. The sample lists 190,000 or so clones; more than 65% were seen once. The donors belonged to the approximately 130-subject validation cohort, separate from the 666-subject first cohort. A word on this clone: Its antigen is as yet unknown.

Trimming removed 3 bases at V and 6 bases at J, with 11 bases between. Looked up from germline, CDR1 is MGHRA and CDR2 is YSYEKL. This CDR3 region has 13 residues. Material: PBMCs. The rearrangement links TRBV4-1 to TRBJ1-1; no reliable D call. The receptor comes from a woman under 30 in good health and CMV-seropositive. The chain's CDR3 is CASSQAGVPEAFF. In nucleotides, the CDR3 is TGCGCCAGCAGCCAGGCCGGAGTACCTGAAGCTTTCTTT.